The 18 T cell receptor beta chains listed next were all sequenced from one sample in a study of Graves' ophthalmopathy and Graves' hyperthyroidism. The study amplified TCR beta CDR3 regions using RNA transcripts. First-round RT-PCR employed HTBI primers, with a second-round multiplex PCR after it. TCRdb passed the multiplex PCR reads through MiXCR, listing each CDR3 protein once. The sample comprises about 400,000 distinct CDR3 sequences, approximately 20% of which are singletons, and approximately 1.4% rests with the top ten. The source material was peripheral blood. These receptors came from a woman under 30 with Graves' ophthalmopathy.

Points on this clonotype: A clone one base away is much larger, so this may be a read error. The genes are TRBV12-3 or TRBV12-4 and TRBJ1-3; no clear D. V was clipped by 6 bases and J by 0 bases, with 12 bases between them. CDR3 size: 15 residues. This CDR3 reads CASRPIWSSGNTIYF. CDR3 DNA sequence: TGTGCCAGCAGGCCAATCTGGAGCTCTGGAAACACCATATATTTT.

This clonotype has a count of ten or more. An end of the junction differs from the germline gene, which may be a read error. The chain carries TRBV6-2 or TRBV6-3 and TRBJ2-7; D gene ambiguous. The CDR3 loop spans 16 amino acids. Germline CDR1 is MNHEY and CDR2 is SVGEGT. The CDR3 loop is CAGSYSTRHAPYEQYF. The CDR3 DNA follows: TGTGCCGGCAGTTACTCTACCCGACATGCCCCCTACGAGCAGTACTTC.

This clonotype was recorded at least ten times. Its ends do not fully match the called genes, so a read error is possible. The rearrangement uses TRBV7-6 and TRBJ1-1; D is possibly TRBD1 (5 bases). The germline gives CDR1 SGHVS, CDR2 FNYEAQ. The CDR3 covers 15 residues. CDR3 in amino acids: CASSSVLGGNAEAFF. The CDR3 DNA reads as TGTGCCAGCAGCTCAGTTTTGGGGGGGAACGCTGAAGCTTTCTTT.

J is TRBJ2-2 and V is TRBV30; no clear D. The V end lost 0 bases, the J end lost 3 bases, and 8 bases lay between the germline ends. This CDR3 has 14 residues. CDR1 is GTSNPN, CDR2 SVGIG, per germline (reference sequence). The CDR3 protein is CAWSVLADTGELFF. The CDR3, as DNA: TGTGCCTGGAGTGTACTGGCCGACACCGGGGAGCTGTTTTTT.

The V and J genes are TRBV30 and TRBJ1-5, with D perhaps matching TRBD1 (5 bases). Trimming took 3 bases from V and 5 from J, leaving 11 bases between them. CDR1 and CDR2 (germline): GTSNPN, SVGIG (reference sequence). The CDR3 is made up of 13 amino acids. The DNA for the CDR3 is TGTGCCTGGAGGGCAGGGATGGATCAGCCCCAGCATTTT. Translated: CAWRAGMDQPQHF.

The chain combines TRBV10-3 with TRBJ1-2, with 8 positions matching TRBD1. Germline V gives CDR1 ENHRY, CDR2 SYGVKD. V dropped 11 bases and J dropped 8; count of bases not matched to a gene: 7. The CDR3 has 11 amino acids. The CDR3 loop is CALGAGGGYTF. In DNA, the CDR3 is TGTGCCTTGGGGGCAGGGGGCGGCTACACCTTC.

This clonotype occurred many times. This chain uses TRBV30 with TRBJ2-7; D unclear. Germline V gene sequence: CDR1 GTSNPN, CDR2 SVGIG (reference sequence). V was cut by 4 bases and J by 8 bases, with 3 bases left in between. The CDR3 spans 8 residues. The DNA of the CDR3 is TGTGCCTGGAACCAGCAGTACTTC. Its translation: CAWNQQYF.

This clonotype was seen repeatedly, ten times or more. The V and J genes are TRBV7-2 and TRBJ2-2; 8 nucleotides line up with TRBD2. The ends lost 4 bases at V and 6 bases at J; junction bases unmatched: 13. This CDR3 comprises 17 residues. Germline CDR1 SGHTA, CDR2 FQGNSA. The CDR3 nucleotides read TGTGCCAGCAGCTACTCTCGGGGGGGGTTCAGCCCCGGGGAGCTGTTTTTT. The encoded protein is CASSYSRGGFSPGELFF.

This clonotype has a count of ten or more. V and J are TRBV6-5 and TRBJ1-2, with D possibly TRBD1 on 5 matching bases. The V and J ends lost 4 bases and 7 bases respectively, with 16 bases between them. CDR3 length equals 14 residues. The germline CDR1 and CDR2 sequences are MNHEY and SVGAGI. The CDR3 is CASSSDGGSGGYTF. DNA of the CDR3: TGTGCCAGCAGTTCCGACGGGGGGTCTGGTGGCTACACCTTC.

V and J are TRBV6-5 and TRBJ1-1; D not certain. Per the germline V gene, CDR1 is MNHEY and CDR2 is SVGAGI. The CDR3 extends over 15 amino acids. The V end lost 0 bases, the J end lost 1 base, and 9 bases lay between the germline ends. The CDR3 is CASSYSLQANTEAFF. The CDR3 coding sequence is TGTGCCAGCAGTTACTCACTTCAAGCGAACACTGAAGCTTTCTTT.

As to this clonotype: This could be a read error, since a much larger clone is one nucleotide away. The chain couples TRBV27 to TRBJ2-5; TRBD2 matches at 9 bases. CDR1 and CDR2 (germline): MNHEY, SMNVEV (reference sequence). CDR3 length equals 15 residues. CDR3 bases: TGTGGCAGCACCCGGAGCGGGGGGCAGCAAGAGACCCAGTACTTC. It specifies CGSTRSGGQQETQYF.

A note on this clonotype: Possible read error: a much larger clone is one base away. This chain links TRBV5-6 with TRBJ1-1; 9 bases map to TRBD1. The CDR3 has 15 amino acids. Germline CDR1 and CDR2: SGHDT and YYEEEE. CDR3 coding DNA: TGTGCCAGCAGCTCCACAGGGGGCTTAGGCACTGAAGTTTTCTTT. Protein product: CASSSTGGLGTEVFF.

This chain joins TRBV28 and TRBJ1-1, with 8 nucleotides matching TRBD1. The CDR3 sequence is 13 residues long. Germline CDR1 MDHEN, CDR2 SYDVKM. J gave up 10 bases and V 7 bases, and 11 bases lay outside the gene matches. CDR3 sequence: CASMHRGQGGAFF. CDR3 nucleotides: TGTGCCAGCATGCATCGAGGACAGGGCGGAGCTTTCTTT.

This clonotype has ten or more counts. The chain uses TRBV7-9 and TRBJ2-7, with 8 bases matching TRBD1. This CDR3 has 15 amino acids. The J segment lost 3 bases and the V segment lost 3 bases, leaving 7 bases of the junction unmatched. Germline loops: CDR1 SEHNR, CDR2 FQNEAQ (reference sequence). CDR3: CASSFGQGQGYEQYF. CDR3 nucleotides: TGTGCCAGCAGCTTTGGACAGGGACAAGGCTACGAGCAGTACTTC.

This clonotype was found once. The chain links TRBV7-8 to TRBJ1-6, with TRBD1 matching 8 bases. With V trimmed by 5 bases and J by 10 bases, 10 bases remained unmatched. The CDR3 consists of 15 residues. Germline CDR1 and CDR2: SGHVS and FQNEAQ. The DNA of the CDR3 is TGTGCCAGCAGCCCAGCGGGCAGGGGGCGATCACCCCTCCACTTT. It yields the protein CASSPAGRGRSPLHF. Together with reference TRBV7-8 and TRBJ1-6, the CDR3 gives the full variable domain: GAGVSQSPRYKVAKRGQDVALRCDPISGHVSLFWYQQALGQGPEFLTYFQNEAQLDKSGLPSDRFFAERPEGSVSTLKIQRTQQEDSAVYLCASSPAGRGRSPLHFGNGTRLTVT.

The V call is TRBV5-1, the J call TRBJ1-2, with D uncertain. The CDR3 length is 12 residues. V shed 5 bases and J shed 2 bases, with 7 bases lying between them. Germline CDR1 and CDR2: SGHRS and YFSETQ. CDR3 residues: CASRAENYGYTF. CDR3 DNA: TGCGCCAGCAGAGCGGAGAACTATGGCTACACCTTC.

This clonotype has a count of ten or more. The chain couples TRBV11-2 to TRBJ2-2; either TRBD1 or TRBD2 may fit D (6 bases each). The CDR3 is made up of 16 amino acids. Germline values: CDR1 SGHAT, CDR2 FQNNGV. The V and J ends lost 3 bases and 0 bases respectively, with 11 bases between them. CDR3 DNA: TGTGCCAGCAGCTTTCAAGGGGGGACGAACACCGGGGAGCTGTTTTTT. Its protein is CASSFQGGTNTGELFF.

This clonotype was seen ten or more times. This chain joins TRBV4-2 and TRBJ2-7, with TRBD2 as a possible D gene (6 bases). The germline V gene encodes CDR1 LGHNA and CDR2 YNFKEQ. This CDR3 contains 17 residues. V shed 4 bases and J shed 0 bases, with 19 bases lying between them. In DNA form, the CDR3 reads TGTGCCAGCAGCCCTCTATCGGCCCAGCGGGCCTCCTACGAGCAGTACTTC. It codes for CASSPLSAQRASYEQYF.